One T cell receptor (beta chain) is described in this entry. Its specificity is unknown. Only in-frame clones appear in the TCRdb table, and some are missing; sequencing was by immunoSEQ multiplex PCR. Among some 13,000 clones listed, 70% to 80% were seen once. This entry is derived from a study of CD4+ T cells in melanoma. Findings and limits, study-wide: Neoantigen-specific CD4+ T cells in melanoma reportedly had diverse differentiation states. CD8+ T cell, macrophage and B cell function reportedly correlated with neoantigen-specific CD4+ T cells.

The CDR3 spans 15 residues. V was clipped by 1 base and J by 8 bases, with 14 bases between them. The germline CDR1 and CDR2 sequences are MGHRA and YSYEKL. The receptor's source is a human donor with melanoma. The V gene is TRBV4-1, the J gene TRBJ1-4, with D perhaps TRBD1 (5 bases). The sequencing sample was made of cells from a culture (not recorded whether cultured in vitro). CDR3: CASSQVVRDREKLFF. CDR3 coding DNA: TGCGCCAGCAGCCAAGTCGTCAGGGATAGGGAAAAACTGTTTTTT.